A selection of T cell receptor beta chains follows, all from one sample in a study of blood T cell repertoires in COVID-19. Some clones are missing from TCRdb's copy, which holds only in-frame ones; the method was immunoSEQ multiplex PCR. The table lists about 120,000 clones, 82% of them singletons. The sequenced sample consisted of peripheral blood. The receptors here all came from a woman in her seventies with acute or convalescent COVID-19. The CDR3 runs from the conserved cysteine through the conserved F or W.

v_gene	len	CDR3aa
TRBV29-1	13	CSVEEDRNQPQHF
TRBV6-2/TRBV6-3	14	CASSPSGATDTQYF
TRBV23-1	17	CASSVGQGAIGYNEQFF
TRBV7-2	15	CASSWGTGINEKLFF
TRBV2	14	CASIPDRGHQPQHF
TRBV2	14	CASSVSTGGYEQFF
TRBV4-3	16	CASSQDRSPRNYGYTF
TRBV2	14	CASSDGLITDTQYF
TRBV7-2	16	CASSRRTGDLTDTQYF
TRBV6-5	13	CASSYLANYGYTF
TRBV6-7	14	CASKRDRSNYGYTF
TRBV13	15	CASSRAGSILSEQFF
TRBV6-6	16	CASSYGQTGLSYEQYF
TRBV6-2/TRBV6-3	14	CASSYRTGRPEAFF
TRBV10-3	12	CAIGGLEETQYF
TRBV12-3/TRBV12-4	13	CASSALHYYGYTF
TRBV6-5	15	CASRRTGLITDTQYF
TRBV6-6	16	CASSNRQVYSNQPQHF
TRBV6-5	15	CASRQSGTENEKLFF
TRBV7-3	13	CASSLIGGYEQYF
TRBV6-6	12	CASSPQLGELFF
TRBV5-4	14	CASSLAPFTGELFF
TRBV4-1	15	CASSQDADRVLLHTF
TRBV6-1	17	CASSEVWVQGSNQPQHF
TRBV6-5	15	CASHGTGVLNTEAFF
TRBV6-5	13	CATQQAENTEAFF
TRBV10-3	13	CAISSTGGESYTF
TRBV6-5	15	CASSSYYRENTEAFF
TRBV5-1	16	CASSLDPVSTNTEAFF
TRBV5-1	15	CASSSTSGTGLEAFF
TRBV7-7	15	CASSLGTGYTDTQYF
TRBV19	14	CASKYGGSVSEAFF
TRBV19	16	CATTPFRGGDWDEQFF
TRBV11-3	13	CASSLDAGGKAFF
TRBV11-3	13	CASSRGRENTIYF
TRBV18	14	CASSPRGCLGGYTF
TRBV10-3	13	CAIRELMNTEAFF
TRBV27	16	CASSRYRGGGLNEQFF
TRBV3-1/TRBV3-2	13	CASSLLQGTEAFF
TRBV20-1	16	CSASPSGGASSREQFF
TRBV11-2	13	CASSFAADSPLHF
TRBV5-3	19	CARIERGDSLRWANEKLFF
TRBV29-1	12	CSVGGAGNTIYF